This T cell receptor beta chain was recovered during a study of early T cells in non-severe SARS-CoV-2 infection. The V and J ends lost 6 bases and 8 bases, in that order; junction bases with no gene match: 10. The CDR3 has 15 amino acids. This clonotype was counted a few times. TCRdb analysed the 5' RACE reads with MiXCR anew, one entry per CDR3 protein. The table has tens of thousands of distinct CDR3 sequences, roughly 14% seen once. The chain is built from TRBV12-3 or TRBV12-4 and TRBJ2-1, with 10 bases that match TRBD2. The sequencing sample was made of whole blood. The sequence derives from an adult who was a healthcare worker with PCR-confirmed SARS-CoV-2 infection or an uninfected control (not recorded which). In DNA, the CDR3 is TGTGCCAGCAGGACCAGCGGGAGGGCCGTTGATGAGCAGTTCTTC. The encoded protein is CASRTSGRAVDEQFF.